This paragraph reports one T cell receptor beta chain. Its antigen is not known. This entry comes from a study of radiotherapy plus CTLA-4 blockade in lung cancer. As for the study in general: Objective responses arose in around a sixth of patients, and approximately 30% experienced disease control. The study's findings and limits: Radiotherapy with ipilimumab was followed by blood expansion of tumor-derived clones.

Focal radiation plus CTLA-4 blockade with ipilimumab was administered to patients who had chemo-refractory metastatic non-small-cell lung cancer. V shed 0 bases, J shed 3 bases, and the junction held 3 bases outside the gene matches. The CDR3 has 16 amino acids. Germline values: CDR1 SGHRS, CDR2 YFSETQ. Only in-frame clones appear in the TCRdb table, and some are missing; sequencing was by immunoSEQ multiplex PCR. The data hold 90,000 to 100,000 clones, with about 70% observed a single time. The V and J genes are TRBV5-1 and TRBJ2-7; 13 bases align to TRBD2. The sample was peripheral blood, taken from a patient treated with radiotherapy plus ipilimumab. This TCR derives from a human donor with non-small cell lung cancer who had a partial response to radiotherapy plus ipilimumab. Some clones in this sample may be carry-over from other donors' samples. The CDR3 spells CASSLDGTSGDYEQYF. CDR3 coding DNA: TGCGCCAGCAGCTTGGACGGGACTAGCGGGGACTACGAGCAGTACTTC.